This TCR beta chain was observed in a study of blood T cell repertoires in COVID-19 (dated by TCRdb to the early 2020s). With regard to the full study: Collaborator samples came from the United States, Italy and Spain and covered acute and convalescent phases of COVID-19. The prospective study material was composed of cDNA or gDNA derived from T cells, B-cell-depleted T cells, or PBMCs. Sample metadata almost always included a de-identified subject ID, COVID-19 status, age in years and sex. Samples came from the ongoing ImmuneRACE study (first 160 participants) plus 1,254 subjects from 6 global collaborators. The repertoires were made available in a free public database intended to serve as a resource for research on the immune response to SARS-CoV-2. Subjects who had been exposed to COVID-19, were actively infected with it, or had recovered from it provided the deeply sampled blood TCRbeta repertoires that made up the dataset. Where HLA class I and class II types were available, the types were taken from metadata supplied by the sample provider, not from assay-based typing. Findings and caveats that apply to the study as a whole: Clinical and demographic metadata were provided uncurated, with the amount varying by source and participant.

This clone was detected a few times. No cognate antigen has been identified for it. The record has no base qualities; no much larger clone is one base away. The immunoSEQ Assay, a bias-controlled multiplex PCR, was used to amplify TCRbeta CDR3 regions from genomic DNA. As for the authors' bioinformatics: Nucleated cell counts per sample were estimated from amplification of reference gene primers within the assay. Sequence reads were collapsed and filtered to measure the absolute abundance of every unique TCRbeta CDR3 rearrangement. For each sample, productive Simpson clonality was calculated by taking the square root of Simpson's diversity index across productive rearrangements. TCRdb retrieved this table from immuneACCESS and kept in-frame rearrangements only. Not all clones are present; in checked studies, unresolved V genes account for under half, and no reason is known for the remainder. That table supplies the V and J calls and clone size; D and trimming were determined from the DNA. Across this sample there are 200,000 to 250,000 clones, with about 85% seen only once. 5.1% of the sample lies in the top ten.

A second Seattle source provided samples from volunteer blood donors who had recovered from COVID-19. Each collaborating institution followed its own protocols to collect whole blood in K2EDTA tubes. Collaborator samples were shipped for TCRbeta analysis as frozen whole blood, isolated PBMCs, or DNA extracted from either sample type. Measured from the cysteine to the phenylalanine, the CDR3 is 14 residues long. Just the 42-base CDR3 DNA is kept, in frame starting at base 1. CDR1 and CDR2 were assigned from the germline V gene as SGDLS and YYNGEE. V and J are truncated by 4 bases and 3 bases respectively, leaving an intervening sequence of 11 bases.

The sequenced sample consisted of peripheral blood. The receptor was derived from a woman aged 60-75 years who had recovered from COVID-19. In this chain, TRBV9 is recombined with TRBJ1-5, with no confident D gene call. The sequenced DNA is TGTGCCAGCAGCTCTCAGTATTACAATCAGCCCCAGCATTTT. It is translated as CASSSQYYNQPQHF.